This T cell receptor beta chain was recorded in a study of identical twins. Trimming cost V 3 bases and J 5 bases, with 14 bases left between them. Germline CDR1 reads LGHNA; CDR2 reads YNFKEQ. This CDR3 is 15 amino acids long. MiXCR, applied by TCRdb to the 5' RACE reads, yields one record per CDR3 protein. Among over 600,000 distinct CDR3 sequences listed, 21% were seen once. The same data also went into a second study, on T cells expressing NK-cell markers.

This chain connects TRBV4-2 to TRBJ2-1; D perhaps matches TRBD2 (5 bases). The TCR comes from a woman aged 18-35 years in good health. The sequencing sample was made of PBMCs. The CDR3 here is CASSHGVGGNNEQFF. DNA for the CDR3: TGTGCCAGCAGCCACGGGGTTGGCGGAAACAATGAGCAGTTCTTC.